The 4 T cell receptor beta chains presented below share a single source sample, sequenced in a study of control samples from healthy donors and cancer patients. TCRdb's copy holds only in-frame clones and misses some; the assay was immunoSEQ multiplex PCR. The sample contains around 76,000 clones, under 90% of which appear only once. The sample was PBMCs. These receptors all stem from a woman aged 45 to 65 with colorectal cancer.

This clone was seen a single time. The V gene is TRBV27, the J gene TRBJ1-5, with a tentative D call TRBD1 (5 bases). Germline CDR1 is MNHEY and CDR2 is SMNVEV (reference sequence). Trimming pared 3 bases from V and 5 bases from J, leaving 8 bases between. This CDR3 contains 13 residues. Written as DNA, the CDR3 is TGTGCCAGCAGTTTGGAGGGGTATCAGCCCCAGCATTTT. It yields the protein CASSLEGYQPQHF.

This clone was observed a single time. The chain uses TRBV6-6 and TRBJ2-3; D gene unclear. The CDR3 consists of 12 residues. V lost 3 bases, J lost 4 bases, and 5 bases lay in between. Germline V gene data show CDR1 as MNHNY and CDR2 as SVGAGI (reference sequence). The CDR3 nucleotides read TGTGCCAGCAGTTATGACTCAGATACGCAGTATTTT. This gives the protein CASSYDSDTQYF.

The genes are TRBV30 and TRBJ1-5; tentatively, D is TRBD1 (5 bases). CDR3 length: 14 amino acids. V was shortened by 2 bases and J by 2 bases, with 10 bases between the two germline ends. In germline, CDR1 is GTSNPN, CDR2 SVGIG (reference sequence). The CDR3 sequence is CAWSPGRGNQPQHF. The DNA for the CDR3 is TGTGCCTGGAGTCCAGGGAGGGGCAATCAGCCCCAGCATTTT.

The gene calls are TRBV6-2 or TRBV6-3 and TRBJ1-5, with no clear D. Germline loops: CDR1 MNHEY, CDR2 SVGEGT. The CDR3 is 12 amino acids. V shed 6 bases and J shed 5 bases, with 8 bases lying between them. As DNA, the CDR3 is TGTGCCAGCAGCCGACCCGATCAGCCCCAGCATTTT. Residues: CASSRPDQPQHF.